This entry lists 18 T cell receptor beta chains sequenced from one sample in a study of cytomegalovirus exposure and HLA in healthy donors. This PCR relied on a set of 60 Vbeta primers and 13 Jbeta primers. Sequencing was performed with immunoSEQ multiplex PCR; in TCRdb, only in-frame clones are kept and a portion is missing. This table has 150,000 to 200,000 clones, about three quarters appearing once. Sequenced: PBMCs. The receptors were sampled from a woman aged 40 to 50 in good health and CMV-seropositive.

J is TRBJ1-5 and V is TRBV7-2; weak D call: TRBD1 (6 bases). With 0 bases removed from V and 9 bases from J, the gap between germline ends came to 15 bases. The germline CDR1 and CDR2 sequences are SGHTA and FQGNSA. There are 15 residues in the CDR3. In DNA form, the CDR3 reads TGTGCCAGCAGCTTAGCTGTAACAGGGCAATCGCCCCAGCATTTT. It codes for CASSLAVTGQSPQHF.

Written as DNA, the CDR3 is TGTGCCAGCAGCTTTGGAGGAAGCGTCCACGAGCAGTACTTC. Its translation is CASSFGGSVHEQYF. This chain connects TRBV5-4 to TRBJ2-7; D is possibly TRBD2 (5 bases). The germline V gene encodes CDR1 SGHNT and CDR2 YYREEE (reference sequence). The CDR3 spans 14 residues. Trimming pared 2 bases from V and 5 bases from J, leaving 14 bases between. Variable domain in full (rest from reference TRBV5-4 and TRBJ2-7): ETGVTQSPTHLIKTRGQQVTLRCSSQSGHNTVSWYQQALGQGPQFIFQYYREEENGRGNFPPRFSGLQFPNYSSELNVNALELDDSALYLCASSFGGSVHEQYFGPGTRLTVT.

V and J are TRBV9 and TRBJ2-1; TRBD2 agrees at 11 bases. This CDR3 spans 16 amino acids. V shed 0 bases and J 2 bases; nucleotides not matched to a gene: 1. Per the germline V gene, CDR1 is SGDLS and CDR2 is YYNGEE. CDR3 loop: CASSVGGLAAYNEQFF. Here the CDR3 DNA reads TGTGCCAGCAGCGTAGGGGGACTAGCGGCCTACAATGAGCAGTTCTTC.

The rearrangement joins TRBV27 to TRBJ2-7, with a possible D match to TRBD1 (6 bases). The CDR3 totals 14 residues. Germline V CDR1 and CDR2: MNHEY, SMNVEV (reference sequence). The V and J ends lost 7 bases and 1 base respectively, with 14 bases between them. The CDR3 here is CASTMTDRSYEQYF. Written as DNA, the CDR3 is TGTGCCAGCACCATGACAGACAGGTCCTACGAGCAGTACTTC.

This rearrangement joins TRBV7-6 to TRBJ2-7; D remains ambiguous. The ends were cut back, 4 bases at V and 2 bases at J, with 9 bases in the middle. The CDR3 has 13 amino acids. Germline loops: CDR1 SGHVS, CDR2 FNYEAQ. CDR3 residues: CASSYAETYEQYF. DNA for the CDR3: TGTGCCAGCAGCTACGCTGAGACCTACGAGCAGTACTTC.

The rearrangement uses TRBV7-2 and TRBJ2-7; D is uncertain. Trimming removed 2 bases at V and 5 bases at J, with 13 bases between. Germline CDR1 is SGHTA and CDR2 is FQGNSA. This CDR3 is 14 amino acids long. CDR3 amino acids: CASSLRSQSHEQYF. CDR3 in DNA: TGTGCCAGCAGCTTAAGATCACAATCCCACGAGCAGTACTTC.

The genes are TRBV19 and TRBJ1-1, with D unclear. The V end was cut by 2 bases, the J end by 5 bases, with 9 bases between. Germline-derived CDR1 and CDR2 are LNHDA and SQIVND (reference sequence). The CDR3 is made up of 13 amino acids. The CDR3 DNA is TGTGCCAGTAGTATACGGGTGAGGACTGAAGCTTTCTTT. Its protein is CASSIRVRTEAFF.

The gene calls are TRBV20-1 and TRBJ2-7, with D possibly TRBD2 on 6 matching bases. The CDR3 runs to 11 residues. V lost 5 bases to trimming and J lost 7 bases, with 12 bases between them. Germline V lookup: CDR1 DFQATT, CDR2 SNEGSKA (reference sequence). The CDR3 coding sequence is TGCAGTGCTCTGGACGCGGGGGAGCAGTACTTC. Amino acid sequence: CSALDAGEQYF.

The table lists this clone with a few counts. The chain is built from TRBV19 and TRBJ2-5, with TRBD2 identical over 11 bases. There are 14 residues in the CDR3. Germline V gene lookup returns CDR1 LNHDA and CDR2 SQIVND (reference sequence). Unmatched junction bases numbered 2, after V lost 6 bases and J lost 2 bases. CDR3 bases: TGTGCCAGTAGGGGACTAGCGGAGCAAGAGACCCAGTACTTC. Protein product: CASRGLAEQETQYF.

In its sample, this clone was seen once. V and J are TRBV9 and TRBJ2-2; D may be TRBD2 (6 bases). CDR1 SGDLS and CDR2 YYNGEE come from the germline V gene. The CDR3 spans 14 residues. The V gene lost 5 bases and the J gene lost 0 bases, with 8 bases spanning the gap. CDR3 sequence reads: CASRGTANTGELFF. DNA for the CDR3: TGTGCCAGCAGGGGGACTGCGAACACCGGGGAGCTGTTTTTT.

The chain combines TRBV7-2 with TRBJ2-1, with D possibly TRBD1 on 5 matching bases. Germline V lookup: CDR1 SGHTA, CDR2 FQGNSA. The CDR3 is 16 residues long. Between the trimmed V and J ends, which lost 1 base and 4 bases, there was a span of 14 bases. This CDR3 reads CASSLEPGSGYNEQFF. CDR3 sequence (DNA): TGTGCCAGCAGCTTAGAACCAGGGTCAGGGTACAATGAGCAGTTCTTC.

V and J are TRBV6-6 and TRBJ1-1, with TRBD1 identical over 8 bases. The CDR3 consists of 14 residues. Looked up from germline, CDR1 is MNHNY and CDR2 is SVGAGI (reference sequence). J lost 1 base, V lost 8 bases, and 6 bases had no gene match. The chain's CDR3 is CASPSGQGNTEAFF. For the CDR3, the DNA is TGTGCCAGCCCCTCCGGACAGGGGAACACTGAAGCTTTCTTT.

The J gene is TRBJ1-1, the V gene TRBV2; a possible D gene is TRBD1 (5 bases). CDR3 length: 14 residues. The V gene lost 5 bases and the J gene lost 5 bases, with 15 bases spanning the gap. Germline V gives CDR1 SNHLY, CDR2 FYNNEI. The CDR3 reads CASSPPGGSTEAFF. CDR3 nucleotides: TGTGCCAGCAGTCCTCCCGGGGGATCAACTGAAGCTTTCTTT. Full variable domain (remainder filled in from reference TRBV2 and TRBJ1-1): EPEVTQTPSHQVTQMGQEVILRCVPISNHLYFYWYRQILGQKVEFLVSFYNNEISEKSEIFDDQFSVERPDGSNFTLKIRSTKLEDSAMYFCASSPPGGSTEAFFGQGTRLTVV.

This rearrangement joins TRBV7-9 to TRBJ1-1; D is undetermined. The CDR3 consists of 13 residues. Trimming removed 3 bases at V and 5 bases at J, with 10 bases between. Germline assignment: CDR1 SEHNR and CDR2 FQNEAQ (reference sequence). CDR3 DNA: TGTGCCAGCAGCTTGCGGGGTGAGACTGAAGCTTTCTTT. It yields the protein CASSLRGETEAFF. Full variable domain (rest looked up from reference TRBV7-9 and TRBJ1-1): DTGVSQNPRHKITKRGQNVTFRCDPISEHNRLYWYRQTLGQGPEFLTYFQNEAQLEKSRLLSDRFSAERPKGSFSTLEIQRTEQGDSAMYLCASSLRGETEAFFGQGTRLTVV.

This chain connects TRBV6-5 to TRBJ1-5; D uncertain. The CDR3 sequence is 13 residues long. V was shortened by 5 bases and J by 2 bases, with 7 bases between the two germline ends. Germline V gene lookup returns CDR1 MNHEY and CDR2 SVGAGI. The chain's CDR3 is CASSAQGNQPQHF. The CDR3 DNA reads TGTGCCAGCAGTGCCCAGGGCAATCAGCCCCAGCATTTT.

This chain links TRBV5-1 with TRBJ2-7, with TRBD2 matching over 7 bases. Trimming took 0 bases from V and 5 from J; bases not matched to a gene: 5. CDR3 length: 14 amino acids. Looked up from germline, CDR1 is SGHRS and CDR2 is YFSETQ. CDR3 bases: TGCGCCAGCAGCTTGGGGGGAGGGCCCCACGAGCAGTACTTC. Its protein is CASSLGGGPHEQYF.

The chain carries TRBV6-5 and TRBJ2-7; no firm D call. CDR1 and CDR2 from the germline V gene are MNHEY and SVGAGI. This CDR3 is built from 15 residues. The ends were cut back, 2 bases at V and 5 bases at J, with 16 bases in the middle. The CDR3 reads CASSYQVAIRNEQYF. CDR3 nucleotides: TGTGCCAGCAGTTACCAGGTTGCCATTAGGAACGAGCAGTACTTC.

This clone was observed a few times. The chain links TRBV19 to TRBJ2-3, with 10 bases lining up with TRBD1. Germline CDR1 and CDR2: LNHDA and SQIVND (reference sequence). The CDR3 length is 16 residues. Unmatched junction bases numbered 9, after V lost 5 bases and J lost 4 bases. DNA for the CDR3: TGTGCCAGTAGTCACCCCGGGACAGGGGAGTCAGATACGCAGTATTTT. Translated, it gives CASSHPGTGESDTQYF.